The entry below gives a single T cell receptor beta chain sequence along with its context. The specificity of this receptor is unknown. The record has no base qualities; no much larger clone is one base away. Each collaborating institution followed its own protocols to collect whole blood in K2EDTA tubes. For TCRbeta analysis, collaborators shipped samples as frozen whole blood, isolated PBMCs, or DNA extracted from either of those sample types. The immunoSEQ Assay, a bias-controlled multiplex PCR, was used to amplify TCRbeta CDR3 regions from genomic DNA. In the authors' own workflow: The number of nucleated cells in each sample was estimated from the amplification of reference gene primers within the assay. To quantify the absolute abundance of each unique TCRbeta CDR3 rearrangement, sequence reads were collapsed and filtered. For each sample, productive Simpson clonality was calculated by taking the square root of Simpson's diversity index across productive rearrangements. As stored in TCRdb, this immuneACCESS dataset retains in-frame rearrangements with V and J assigned. A fraction of the clones does not appear; measured against another copy, unresolved V genes explain less than half of the discrepancy, and the remainder lacks a known reason. That table supplies the V and J calls and clone size; D and trimming were determined from the DNA. The sample yields 210,000 or so clones; 89% were counted once. The ten largest clones add up to approximately 6.7% of the sample.

The sample originates from a study of blood T cell repertoires in COVID-19 (dated by TCRdb to the early 2020s). Regarding the complete study: Collaborator samples came from the United States, Italy and Spain and covered acute and convalescent phases of COVID-19. The prospective study material was composed of cDNA or gDNA derived from T cells, B-cell-depleted T cells, or PBMCs. Subjects who had been exposed to COVID-19, were actively infected with it, or had recovered from it provided the deeply sampled blood TCRbeta repertoires that made up the dataset. The repertoires were released in a freely available public database meant as a resource for research on the immune response to SARS-CoV-2. Samples came from the ongoing ImmuneRACE study (first 160 participants) plus 1,254 subjects from 6 global collaborators. A de-identified subject ID, COVID-19 status, age in years and sex were almost always included in the sample metadata. HLA class I and class II types, where available, came from metadata supplied by the sample provider rather than from assay-based typing.

The full study reports these points: How much clinical and demographic metadata was included differed by source and by participant, and the metadata was provided uncurated.

After removal of 5 bases from V and 7 bases from J, the junction retains 6 bases not matched to a gene. The CDR3 covers 15 residues, taking in both the cysteine and the phenylalanine. Kept here is only the CDR3 DNA, which spans 45 bases and is read in frame from base 1. The CDR1 and CDR2 encoded by the germline V gene are SGHAT and FQNNGV. The sequence derives from a man aged 35-49 years with acute or convalescent COVID-19. Sequences were obtained from peripheral blood. The chain uses TRBV11-2 and TRBJ2-5; the central 14 bases match TRBD2. This receptor has the CDR3 CASSAGTSGGWTQYF. The nucleotides read TGTGCCAGCAGCGCCGGGACTAGCGGGGGCTGGACCCAGTACTTC. The reference TRBV11-2 and TRBJ2-5 proteins fill in what lies around the CDR3, so the full variable domain reads EAGVAQSPRYKIIEKRQSVAFWCNPISGHATLYWYQQILGQGPKLLIQFQNNGVVDDSQLPKDRFSAERLKGVDSTLKIQPAKLEDSAVYLCASSAGTSGGWTQYFGPGTRLLVL.